Following are 26 T cell receptor beta chains from one sample sequenced in a study of post-analysis software for immune sequencing data. The TCR beta cDNA libraries contained unique molecular identifiers. Using its own MiXCR run on the PCR reads, TCRdb lists one record per CDR3 protein. The profile shows 450,000 or so distinct CDR3 sequences, over 35% of them singletons. Their antigen targets remain unknown. Study-wide results and caveats: In patients, TRBV5-6, TRBV5-1 and TRBV20-1 belonged to five TRBV segments found more frequently than in controls.

Sequenced sample: blood. All receptors derive from a girl between 5 and 17 years old with multiple sclerosis.

The chain carries TRBV12-3 or TRBV12-4 and TRBJ2-1, with D uncertain. V lost 5 bases to trimming and J lost 0 bases, with 11 bases between them. The CDR3 is 15 amino acids. Here the CDR3 DNA reads TGTGCCAGCAGTCAGACTCCGAGCTCCTACAATGAGCAGTTCTTC. It translates to CASSQTPSSYNEQFF.

This clonotype was counted ten times or more. The gene calls are TRBV29-1 and TRBJ2-7; TRBD1 matches 11 bases. J lost 7 bases, V lost 3 bases, and 5 bases had no gene match. CDR3 length: 13 amino acids. Germline CDR1 SQVTM, CDR2 ANQGSEA. CDR3 coding DNA: TGCAGCGTTGAGGGACAGGGGGTCGAAGAGCAGTACTTC. Amino acid sequence: CSVEGQGVEEQYF.

The chain uses TRBV5-1 and TRBJ2-2, with 9 bases lining up with TRBD1. With 0 bases clipped from V and 1 base from J, the junction kept 4 bases outside the gene matches. The CDR3 sequence is 17 residues long. Germline V lookup: CDR1 SGHRS, CDR2 YFSETQ. CDR3 DNA sequence: TGCGCCAGCAGCTTGGGCCCGGGACAGGGGAACACCGGGGAGCTGTTTTTT. Protein: CASSLGPGQGNTGELFF.

This clonotype was counted many times. The rearrangement joins TRBV7-2 to TRBJ2-3; 10 bases agree with TRBD2. CDR1 is SGHTA and CDR2 is FQGNSA in the germline V gene. The CDR3 consists of 16 residues. The V segment lost 6 bases and the J segment 2 bases; nucleotides outside the gene matches: 8. CDR3 loop: CASSRGTSEFTDTQYF. In DNA form, the CDR3 reads TGTGCCAGCAGTCGGGGGACTAGCGAGTTCACAGATACGCAGTATTTT.

This clonotype came up many times. The chain carries TRBV6-4 and TRBJ2-3; 10 nucleotides line up with TRBD2. The CDR3 runs 15 residues. Germline-derived CDR1 and CDR2 are MRHNA and SNTAGT. V trimming: 6 bases; J trimming: 2 bases; junction bases outside the gene matches: 5. Here the CDR3 reads CASSLAGEATDTQYF. The DNA for the CDR3 is TGTGCCAGCAGCCTAGCGGGAGAGGCCACAGATACGCAGTATTTT.

This clonotype appeared a few times. This chain connects TRBV28 to TRBJ2-3; D may match TRBD1 or TRBD2 (5 bases each). The CDR3 runs 14 residues. V was shortened by 6 bases and J by 6 bases, with 16 bases between the two germline ends. Germline V CDR1 and CDR2: MDHEN, SYDVKM. The CDR3: CASSSGTASDTQYF. As DNA, the CDR3 is TGTGCCAGCAGCTCCGGGACGGCTAGTGATACGCAGTATTTT.

The chain uses TRBV28 and TRBJ2-4; the match to TRBD1 covers 8 bases. The J call may be incorrect, as the DNA end agrees better with TRBJ2-7. Germline V CDR1 and CDR2: MDHEN, SYDVKM. The CDR3 covers 17 residues. The CDR3 loop is CASSWVRQGRFSYEQYF. The CDR3 nucleotides are TGTGCCAGCAGCTGGGTAAGACAGGGGCGTTTTTCCTACGAGCAGTACTTC.

This chain connects TRBV12-3 or TRBV12-4 to TRBJ2-5, with 7 positions matching TRBD1. V shed 6 bases and J 1 base; nucleotides not matched to a gene: 2. The CDR3 length is 13 residues. DNA of the CDR3: TGTGCCAGCAGGGGGGACAGCCAAGAGACCCAGTACTTC. It codes for CASRGDSQETQYF.

CDR3 sequence (DNA): TGTGCCAGCAGCTTGGTTAGCAGCGGGAGAGGGGATGAGCAGTTCTTC. Protein: CASSLVSSGRGDEQFF. V usage is TRBV5-5 and J usage is TRBJ2-1, with 8 bases identical to TRBD2. Germline CDR1 is SGHKS and CDR2 is YYEKEE (reference sequence). Trimming cost V 0 bases and J 8 bases; bases outside gene matches: 10. This CDR3 comprises 16 residues.

The chain links TRBV20-1 to TRBJ1-5; D not certain. CDR1 is DFQATT and CDR2 is SNEGSKA in the germline V gene (reference sequence). The V gene lost 6 bases and the J gene lost 2 bases, with 8 bases spanning the gap. The CDR3 is made up of 12 amino acids. The CDR3 reads CSAGRGNQPQHF. CDR3 in DNA: TGCAGTGCCGGAAGGGGCAATCAGCCCCAGCATTTT.

This clonotype was seen a handful of times. The V call is TRBV28, the J call TRBJ2-7; 9 bases agree with TRBD2. The CDR3 totals 14 residues. Germline trimming cut 5 bases from V and 6 bases from J; bases unmatched to any gene: 8. Germline V CDR1 and CDR2: MDHEN, SYDVKM. CDR3 sequence: CASSPLAGLFEQYF. CDR3 sequence (DNA): TGTGCCAGCAGTCCTCTAGCGGGACTCTTCGAGCAGTACTTC.

In its sample, this clonotype was seen a few times. This chain connects TRBV5-1 to TRBJ2-1; D not resolved. The ends were cut back, 4 bases at V and 0 bases at J, with 11 bases in the middle. The CDR3 is made up of 15 amino acids. Germline values: CDR1 SGHRS, CDR2 YFSETQ. The CDR3 is CASSRDVSSYNEQFF. CDR3 bases: TGCGCCAGCAGCCGCGACGTTAGCTCCTACAATGAGCAGTTCTTC.

This clonotype was observed a handful of times. The V gene is TRBV10-3, the J gene TRBJ1-4; TRBD1 might be the D (5 bases). V dropped 5 bases and J dropped 7 bases, with 20 bases sitting between them. Looked up from germline, CDR1 is ENHRY and CDR2 is SYGVKD. The length of the CDR3 is 16 residues. The CDR3 reads CAISSPGGDQGEKLFF. The CDR3 DNA sequence: TGTGCCATCAGTTCTCCGGGGGGGGATCAAGGTGAAAAACTGTTTTTT.

This chain links TRBV28 with TRBJ2-7; the match to TRBD2 covers 7 bases. Gene TRBJ2-5 matches the end of the DNA better, so the J call may be wrong. This CDR3 spans 14 amino acids. Germline V gives CDR1 MDHEN, CDR2 SYDVKM. CDR3 nucleotides: TGTGCCAGCAGTTTAAGTGGCGGGAGCGAGACCCAGTACTTC. Translated: CASSLSGGSETQYF.

The CDR3 region is CASRNFGRADRGGYTF. Here the CDR3 DNA reads TGTGCCAGCAGAAACTTCGGACGTGCAGATCGTGGTGGCTACACCTTC. The chain links TRBV12-3 or TRBV12-4 to TRBJ1-2, with D unclear. V shed 6 bases and J shed 7 bases, with 24 bases lying between them. The CDR3 runs to 16 residues.

CDR3 sequence (DNA): TGTGCCAGCAGCTTTAGGACCACCCCCGGGGAGCTGTTTTTT. Translation gives CASSFRTTPGELFF. V is TRBV7-2 and J is TRBJ2-2; D not resolved. The CDR3 loop spans 14 amino acids. The ends were cut back, 3 bases at V and 6 bases at J, with 11 bases in the middle. The germline V gene encodes CDR1 SGHTA and CDR2 FQGNSA.

This rearrangement joins TRBV6-2 or TRBV6-3 to TRBJ2-4; 7 nucleotides align to TRBD2. This CDR3 is 15 amino acids long. Germline V gene lookup returns CDR1 MNHEY and CDR2 SVGEGT. Losses at the gene ends were 6 bases for V and 5 bases for J; bases not matched to a gene: 10. The CDR3 sequence is CASRRASSGQNIQYF. DNA of the CDR3: TGTGCCAGCAGGAGGGCGTCTAGCGGACAAAACATTCAGTACTTC.

The chain has TRBV7-6 and TRBJ2-1; 8 bases map to TRBD2. Germline assignment: CDR1 SGHVS and CDR2 FNYEAQ. This CDR3 comprises 17 residues. The junction had 13 bases not matched to a gene; V was cut back by 2 bases and J by 7 bases. The CDR3 protein is CASSLRNSGSLMNEQFF. For the CDR3, the DNA is TGTGCCAGCAGCTTAAGAAACAGCGGGAGCCTTATGAATGAGCAGTTCTTC.

The J gene is TRBJ1-5, the V gene TRBV20-1; D not resolved. V shed 5 bases and J shed 3 bases, with 11 bases lying between them. The CDR3 is 13 residues long. CDR1 DFQATT and CDR2 SNEGSKA come from the germline V gene (reference sequence). The CDR3: CSAFAENNQPQHF. The CDR3, as DNA: TGCAGTGCTTTTGCAGAGAACAATCAGCCCCAGCATTTT.

V gene TRBV29-1 combines with J gene TRBJ1-1; the D gene is possibly TRBD1 (6 bases). The CDR3 has 15 amino acids. CDR1 and CDR2 from the germline V gene are SQVTM and ANQGSEA. Trimming removed 3 bases at V and 4 bases at J, with 18 bases between. The CDR3 nucleotides are TGCAGCGTTGAGGTAGGGGGACGGATGGGCACTGAAGCTTTCTTT. This sequence encodes CSVEVGGRMGTEAFF.

V is TRBV6-5 and J is TRBJ1-1; D is uncertain. The V end lost 6 bases, the J end lost 1 base, and 9 bases lay between the germline ends. CDR3 size: 13 residues. Germline values: CDR1 MNHEY, CDR2 SVGAGI. The DNA for the CDR3 is TGTGCCAGCAGGGACCCTTGGAACACTGAAGCTTTCTTT. Encoded protein: CASRDPWNTEAFF.

The chain uses TRBV7-2 and TRBJ2-5; the D gene is possibly TRBD2 (6 bases). Near its end, the DNA agrees better with TRBJ2-7, so the J call may be wrong. The CDR3 covers 14 residues. Per the germline V gene, CDR1 is SGHTA and CDR2 is FQGNSA. For the CDR3, the DNA is TGTGCCAGCAGCTTAACGCGGGGCGAGTACGAGCAGTACTTC. Residues: CASSLTRGEYEQYF.

This clonotype occurred a few times. One junction end does not reproduce the germline sequence, and a read error may be involved. The rearrangement joins TRBV5-1 to TRBJ2-4; D tentatively fits TRBD1 or TRBD2 (5 bases each). CDR1 SGHRS and CDR2 YFSETQ come from the germline V gene. This CDR3 has 15 amino acids. The CDR3 spells CVSSLGVAGPREQYF. Here the CDR3 DNA reads TGCGTCAGCAGCTTGGGGGTTGCGGGCCCTAGGGAGCAGTACTTC.

V and J are TRBV28 and TRBJ2-5; TRBD1 aligns across 8 bases. The DNA end is more similar to TRBJ2-7, so the J call may be wrong. Germline V gene data show CDR1 as MDHEN and CDR2 as SYDVKM. The CDR3 has 18 residues. The CDR3 protein is CATTVRGYRGTGVFEQYF. The CDR3 DNA sequence: TGTGCCACCACAGTTCGGGGTTACCGGGGGACAGGTGTGTTCGAGCAGTACTTC.

The chain is built from TRBV11-2 and TRBJ1-5; 7 nucleotides match TRBD1. This CDR3 has 13 residues. V was pared by 4 bases and J by 5 bases, with 2 bases of the junction left unmatched. Looked up from germline, CDR1 is SGHAT and CDR2 is FQNNGV. This CDR3 is CASSSTGDQPQHF. CDR3 coding DNA: TGTGCCAGCAGCTCCACAGGGGATCAGCCCCAGCATTTT.

This clonotype turned up a few times. The chain uses TRBV29-1 and TRBJ1-1, with TRBD1 matching 7 bases. CDR3 length: 14 amino acids. The V segment lost 0 bases and the J segment 5 bases; nucleotides outside the gene matches: 6. Germline CDR1 reads SQVTM; CDR2 reads ANQGSEA. CDR3: CSVEEGQRPTEAFF. CDR3 DNA: TGCAGCGTTGAAGAGGGACAGCGACCTACTGAAGCTTTCTTT.